This TCR beta chain is from a study of T cell responses to AZD1222 COVID-19 vaccine. Notes on the study in general: AZD1222 recipients seropositive at baseline numbered only six or seven.

Libraries were prepared by immunoSEQ multiplex PCR; TCRdb keeps only in-frame clonotypes and omits some of them. The sample has approximately 140,000 clones; 80% to 95% are singletons. To note about this clone: Its antigen is still unknown.

This TCR was sampled from an adult in good health. This sample comprised peripheral blood, obtained on day 0 of MenACWY control vaccination.

The CDR3 nucleotides are TGTGCCAGCAGCCTCGGGAGTGACACTGAAGCTTTCTTT. Translated, it gives CASSLGSDTEAFF. This rearrangement joins TRBV5-4 to TRBJ1-1; D gene uncertain. The CDR3 is 13 residues long. CDR1 is SGHNT and CDR2 is YYREEE in the germline V gene (reference sequence). V shed 4 bases and J shed 3 bases, with 10 bases lying between them.